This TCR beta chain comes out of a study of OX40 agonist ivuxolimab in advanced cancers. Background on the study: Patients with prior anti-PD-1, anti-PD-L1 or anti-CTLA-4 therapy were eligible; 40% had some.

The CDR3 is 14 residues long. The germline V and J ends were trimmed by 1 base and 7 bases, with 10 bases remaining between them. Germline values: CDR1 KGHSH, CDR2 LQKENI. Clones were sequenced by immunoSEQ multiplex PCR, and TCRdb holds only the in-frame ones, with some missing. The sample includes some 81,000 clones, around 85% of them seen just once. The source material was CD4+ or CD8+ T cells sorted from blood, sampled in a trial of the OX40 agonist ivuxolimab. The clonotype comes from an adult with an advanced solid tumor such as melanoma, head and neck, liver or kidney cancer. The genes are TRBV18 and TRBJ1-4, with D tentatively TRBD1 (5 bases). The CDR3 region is CASSPQEGREKLFF. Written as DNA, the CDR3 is TGTGCCAGCTCACCACAAGAGGGGCGTGAAAAACTGTTTTTT. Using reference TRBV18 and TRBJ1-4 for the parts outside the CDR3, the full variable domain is NAGVMQNPRHLVRRRGQEARLRCSPMKGHSHVYWYRQLPEEGLKFMVYLQKENIIDESGMPKERFSAEFPKEGPSILRIQQVVRGDSAAYFCASSPQEGREKLFFGSGTQLSVL.